These 24 T cell receptor beta chains were all obtained from the same sample, sequenced in a study of Tregs in tolerant kidney transplant recipients. This table comes from immunoSEQ multiplex PCR, and its TCRdb copy is limited to in-frame clones, with some not included. The sample consists of some 100,000 clones, roughly 93% of them appearing once. The sample was CD4+ T cells from blood. The receptors were sampled from a human donor in good health.

The chain joins TRBV11-2 to TRBJ2-1; D is unresolved. Germline V lookup: CDR1 SGHAT, CDR2 FQNNGV. Trimming took 5 bases from V and 4 from J, leaving 15 bases between them. This CDR3 has 15 residues. As DNA, the CDR3 is TGTGCCAGCAGCCCCAGTTTTCCGGATTACAATGAGCAGTTCTTC. As protein: CASSPSFPDYNEQFF.

This chain links TRBV27 with TRBJ2-1, with TRBD1 as a possible D gene (5 bases). The V gene lost 3 bases and the J gene lost 5 bases, with 11 bases spanning the gap. This CDR3 contains 14 residues. Germline values: CDR1 MNHEY, CDR2 SMNVEV (reference sequence). CDR3 sequence (DNA): TGTGCCAGCAGTTTCAGGGTTCCCCACAATGAGCAGTTCTTC. Translating gives CASSFRVPHNEQFF.

The chain combines TRBV10-1 with TRBJ2-4; perhaps D is TRBD1 or TRBD2 (5 bases each). Trimming took off 9 bases at V and 6 bases at J, with 12 bases between the two ends. The CDR3 contains 12 residues. Germline CDR1 is WNHNN and CDR2 is SYGVQD (reference sequence). The CDR3 here is CARRDRLNIQYF. The CDR3 coding sequence is TGCGCCAGACGGGACCGTCTAAACATTCAGTACTTC.

The gene calls are TRBV6-6 and TRBJ2-2, with 10 bases fitting TRBD1. The length of the CDR3 is 15 residues. Looked up from germline, CDR1 is MNHNY and CDR2 is SVGAGI (reference sequence). V shed 2 bases, J shed 4 bases, and the junction held 1 base outside the gene matches. The chain's CDR3 is CASSYGTGVTGELFF. Written as DNA, the CDR3 is TGTGCCAGCAGTTACGGGACAGGGGTCACCGGGGAGCTGTTTTTT.

This chain links TRBV5-1 with TRBJ1-1, with TRBD1 matching over 8 bases. The CDR3 length is 14 residues. Germline V gives CDR1 SGHRS, CDR2 YFSETQ. V lost 4 bases to trimming and J lost 7 bases; unmatched junction nucleotides: 9. The CDR3 here is CASSPRQGAIEAFF. For the CDR3, the DNA is TGCGCCAGCAGCCCCCGGCAGGGGGCCATTGAAGCTTTCTTT. Variable domain in full (rest from reference TRBV5-1 and TRBJ1-1): KAGVTQTPRYLIKTRGQQVTLSCSPISGHRSVSWYQQTPGQGLQFLFEYFSETQRNKGNFPGRFSGRQFSNSRSEMNVSTLELGDSALYLCASSPRQGAIEAFFGQGTRLTVV.

The V gene is TRBV6-1, the J gene TRBJ2-1; D unresolved. Trimming cost V 7 bases and J 6 bases, with 10 bases left between them. The CDR3 is 12 amino acids. Germline CDR1 MNHNS, CDR2 SASEGT. The CDR3 DNA reads as TGTGCCAGCACCGTCCTCTCCAATGAGCAGTTCTTC. Its protein product is CASTVLSNEQFF.

The chain links TRBV5-8 to TRBJ1-6; 7 bases line up with TRBD1. The V gene's germline CDR1 is SGHTS and CDR2 YDEGEE. The CDR3 loop spans 17 amino acids. The J segment lost 14 bases and the V segment lost 3 bases, leaving 20 bases of the junction unmatched. In nucleotides, the CDR3 is TGTGCCAGCAGCTCGACCGGCAGGGGGAGGACTGGCCGGTCCCTCCACTTT. This gives the protein CASSSTGRGRTGRSLHF.

The CDR3 coding sequence is TGTGCCACAAGGAGGGGAGAGGGGTCCTACGAGCAGTACTTC. Protein: CATRRGEGSYEQYF. The chain employs TRBV19 and TRBJ2-7; weak D call: TRBD2 (6 bases). Between the trimmed V and J ends, which lost 10 bases and 1 base, there was a span of 17 bases. Germline V gene sequence: CDR1 LNHDA, CDR2 SQIVND (reference sequence). The CDR3 consists of 14 residues.

The chain recombines TRBV4-1 with TRBJ2-1; 7 bases map to TRBD2. Germline V CDR1 and CDR2: MGHRA, YSYEKL. The CDR3 contains 15 residues. Losses at the gene ends were 4 bases for V and 1 base for J; bases not matched to a gene: 4. The CDR3 DNA follows: TGCGCCAGCAGCCCGGGGGGAGCATCCTACAATGAGCAGTTCTTC. The encoded protein is CASSPGGASYNEQFF.

This rearrangement joins TRBV4-1 to TRBJ1-6; a possible D gene is TRBD1 (6 bases). Germline V gene data show CDR1 as MGHRA and CDR2 as YSYEKL. The V and J ends lost 1 base and 9 bases respectively, with 10 bases between them. CDR3 length: 14 amino acids. The CDR3 region is CASSQVQGISPLHF. CDR3 in DNA: TGCGCCAGCAGCCAAGTACAGGGCATTTCACCCCTCCACTTT.

The V call is TRBV9, the J call TRBJ2-2, with TRBD2 matching over 13 bases. There are 21 residues in the CDR3. Germline-derived CDR1 and CDR2 are SGDLS and YYNGEE. The V segment lost 4 bases and the J segment 3 bases; nucleotides outside the gene matches: 18. DNA for the CDR3: TGTGCCAGCAGCCGCAGAGGACTAGCGGGAGATAGTGATGGTGACACCGGGGAGCTGTTTTTT. Its translation: CASSRRGLAGDSDGDTGELFF.

V usage is TRBV28 and J usage is TRBJ2-7, with a tentative D call TRBD1 (6 bases). Deletions cut 6 bases from V and 2 bases from J, with 14 bases between. Germline CDR1 and CDR2: MDHEN and SYDVKM. The CDR3 runs 14 residues. CDR3 nucleotides: TGTGCCAGCAGCCCCGAGGGGACAACCTACGAGCAGTACTTC. Translation: CASSPEGTTYEQYF.

CDR3 in amino acids: CASSPGQGYEQYF. In nucleotides, the CDR3 is TGTGCCAGCAGCCCGGGACAGGGGTACGAGCAGTACTTC. The rearrangement links TRBV7-3 to TRBJ2-7, with 10 nucleotides matching TRBD1. Looked up from germline, CDR1 is SGHTA and CDR2 is FQGTGA. Trimming at V came to 5 bases and at J to 4 bases, leaving 2 bases not matched to a gene. The CDR3 contains 13 residues.

J is TRBJ1-1 and V is TRBV6-5; 7 bases are a match to TRBD1. The CDR3 totals 12 residues. V lost 6 bases to trimming and J lost 8 bases; unmatched junction nucleotides: 6. Germline V lookup: CDR1 MNHEY, CDR2 SVGAGI. DNA for the CDR3: TGTGCCAGCAGGATCCGACAGGGCGAAGCTTTCTTT. The encoded protein is CASRIRQGEAFF.

This chain links TRBV5-4 with TRBJ2-2, with D perhaps TRBD1 (6 bases). Trimming removed 2 bases from V and 0 bases from J, with 8 bases in between. The CDR3 is 15 amino acids. Germline V gene sequence: CDR1 SGHNT, CDR2 YYREEE (reference sequence). CDR3 amino acids: CASSLAGANTGELFF. In DNA form, the CDR3 reads TGTGCCAGCAGCTTAGCAGGGGCGAACACCGGGGAGCTGTTTTTT.

The J gene is TRBJ1-2, the V gene TRBV25-1; tentatively, D is TRBD1 (6 bases). The length of the CDR3 is 13 residues. CDR1 is MGHDK, CDR2 SYGVNS, per germline. V dropped 8 bases and J dropped 4 bases, with 14 bases sitting between them. The CDR3 loop reads CASRPGQAYGYTF. In DNA, the CDR3 is TGTGCCAGCCGGCCGGGACAAGCCTATGGCTACACCTTC.

The V and J genes are TRBV11-3 and TRBJ2-3, with 14 bases fitting TRBD2. V lost 0 bases, J lost 6 bases, and 8 bases stayed unmatched. This CDR3 comprises 18 residues. Germline V gene lookup returns CDR1 SGHNT and CDR2 YENEEA. The DNA for the CDR3 is TGTGCCAGCAGCTTAGAGGGGACTAGCGGGAGTGGATCGGATACGCAGTATTTT. Amino acids: CASSLEGTSGSGSDTQYF.

This clone was seen only once. The rearrangement joins TRBV7-9 to TRBJ2-3, with a weak D call TRBD2 (5 bases). V was pared by 2 bases and J by 5 bases, with 11 bases between. The germline V gene encodes CDR1 SEHNR and CDR2 FQNEAQ (reference sequence). The CDR3 sequence is 14 residues long. CDR3 amino acids: CASSLRGSGDTQYF. The DNA of the CDR3 is TGTGCCAGCAGCTTAAGAGGGTCGGGAGATACGCAGTATTTT.

The CDR3 protein is CASSSRDSAEAFF. The CDR3 nucleotides are TGTGCCAGTAGTTCCCGGGACAGCGCTGAAGCTTTCTTT. The chain recombines TRBV19 with TRBJ1-1; 7 bases agree with TRBD1. The CDR3 has 13 residues. V shed 5 bases and J 6 bases; nucleotides not matched to a gene: 6. Germline V CDR1 and CDR2: LNHDA, SQIVND (reference sequence).

V is TRBV9 and J is TRBJ2-1; D is unclear. The V and J ends lost 0 bases and 8 bases respectively, with 12 bases between them. The CDR3 loop spans 14 amino acids. Germline loops: CDR1 SGDLS, CDR2 YYNGEE. The CDR3, as DNA: TGTGCCAGCAGCGTAGTGAATAGCTTCGATGAGCAGTTCTTC. Translated: CASSVVNSFDEQFF.

For the CDR3, the DNA is TGTGCCAGCAGCACGAGGTGCAATGAAAAACTGTTTTTT. Translated: CASSTRCNEKLFF. The chain joins TRBV21-1 to TRBJ1-4. TRBV21-1 counts as a pseudogene. This CDR3 is built from 13 residues.

The rearrangement uses TRBV19 and TRBJ2-2; no reliable D call. Germline values: CDR1 LNHDA, CDR2 SQIVND (reference sequence). CDR3 size: 16 residues. Trimming cost V 10 bases and J 0 bases, with 18 bases left between them. CDR3 bases: TGTGCCACCCCCCTGAACCCTAGGTCGAACACCGGGGAGCTGTTTTTT. It codes for CATPLNPRSNTGELFF.

The chain links TRBV11-3 to TRBJ2-2, with 8 positions matching TRBD1. J was trimmed by 4 bases and V by 5 bases; bases with no gene match: 12. Per germline, CDR1 SGHNT and CDR2 YENEEA. This CDR3 region has 17 residues. The CDR3 region is CASSPTDRGTGTGELFF. The DNA of the CDR3 is TGTGCCAGCAGCCCCACAGACAGGGGAACGGGCACCGGGGAGCTGTTTTTT.

The rearrangement uses TRBV29-1 and TRBJ1-1, with 7 bases that match TRBD1. Germline-derived CDR1 and CDR2 are SQVTM and ANQGSEA. CDR3 length: 13 residues. With 4 bases clipped from V and 3 bases from J, the junction kept 5 bases outside the gene matches. CDR3 in amino acids: CSVGEGAYTEAFF. As DNA, the CDR3 is TGCAGCGTTGGGGAGGGGGCCTACACTGAAGCTTTCTTT.